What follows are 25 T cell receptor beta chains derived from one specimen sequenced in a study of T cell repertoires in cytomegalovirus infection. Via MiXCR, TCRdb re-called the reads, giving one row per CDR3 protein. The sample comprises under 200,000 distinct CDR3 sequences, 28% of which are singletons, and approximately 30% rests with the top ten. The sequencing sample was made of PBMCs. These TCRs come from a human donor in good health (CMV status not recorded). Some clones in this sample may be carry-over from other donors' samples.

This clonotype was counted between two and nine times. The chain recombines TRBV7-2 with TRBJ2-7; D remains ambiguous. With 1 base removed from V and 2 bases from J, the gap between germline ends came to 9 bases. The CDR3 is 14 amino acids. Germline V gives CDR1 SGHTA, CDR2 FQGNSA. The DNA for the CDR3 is TGTGCCAGCAGCTTAGATCAGGCTACCTACGAGCAGTACTTC. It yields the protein CASSLDQATYEQYF.

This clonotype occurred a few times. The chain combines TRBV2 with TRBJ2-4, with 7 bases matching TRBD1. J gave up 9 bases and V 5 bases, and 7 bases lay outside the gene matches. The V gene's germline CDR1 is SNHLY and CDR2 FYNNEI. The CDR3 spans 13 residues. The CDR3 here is CASSRQGPGIQYF. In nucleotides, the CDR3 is TGTGCCAGCAGTCGACAGGGTCCGGGCATTCAGTACTTC.

DNA of the CDR3: TGTGCCTGGAGGGACATTCTTACCCTGGGAGCTGGAAACACCATATATTTT. Protein: CAWRDILTLGAGNTIYF. The chain carries TRBV30 and TRBJ1-3; D possibly corresponds to TRBD1 (5 bases). The germline V and J ends were trimmed by 3 bases and 2 bases, with 20 bases remaining between them. Germline CDR1 is GTSNPN and CDR2 is SVGIG (reference sequence). This CDR3 is 17 amino acids long.

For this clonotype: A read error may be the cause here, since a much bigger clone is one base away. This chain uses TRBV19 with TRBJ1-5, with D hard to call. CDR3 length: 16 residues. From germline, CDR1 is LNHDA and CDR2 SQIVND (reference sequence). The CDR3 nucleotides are TGTGCCTGTAGTATATATGAGCCGGGAAGCAATCAGCCCCAGCATTTT. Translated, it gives CACSIYEPGSNQPQHF.

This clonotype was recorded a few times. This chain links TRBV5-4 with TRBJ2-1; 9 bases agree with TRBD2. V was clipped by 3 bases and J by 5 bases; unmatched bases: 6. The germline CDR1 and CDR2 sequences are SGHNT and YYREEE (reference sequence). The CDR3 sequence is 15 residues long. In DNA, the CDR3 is TGTGCCAGCAGCTCAACTAGCGGGTATAACAATGAGCAGTTCTTC. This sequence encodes CASSSTSGYNNEQFF.

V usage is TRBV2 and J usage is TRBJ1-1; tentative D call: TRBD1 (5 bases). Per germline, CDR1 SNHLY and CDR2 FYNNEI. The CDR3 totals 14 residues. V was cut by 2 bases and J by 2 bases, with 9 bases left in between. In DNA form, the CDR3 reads TGTGCCAGCAGTGAAATGAGGGGTAACACTGAAGCTTTCTTT. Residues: CASSEMRGNTEAFF. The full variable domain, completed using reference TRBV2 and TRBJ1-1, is EPEVTQTPSHQVTQMGQEVILRCVPISNHLYFYWYRQILGQKVEFLVSFYNNEISEKSEIFDDQFSVERPDGSNFTLKIRSTKLEDSAMYFCASSEMRGNTEAFFGQGTRLTVV.

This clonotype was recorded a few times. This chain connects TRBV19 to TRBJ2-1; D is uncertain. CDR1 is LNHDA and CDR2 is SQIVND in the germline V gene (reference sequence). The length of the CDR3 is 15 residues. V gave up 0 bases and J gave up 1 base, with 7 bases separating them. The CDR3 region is CASSIDPASYNEQFF. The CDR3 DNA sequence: TGTGCCAGTAGTATAGATCCGGCTTCCTACAATGAGCAGTTCTTC. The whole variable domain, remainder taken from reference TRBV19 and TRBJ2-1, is DGGITQSPKYLFRKEGQNVTLSCEQNLNHDAMYWYRQDPGQGLRLIYYSQIVNDFQKGDIAEGYSVSREKKESFPLTVTSAQKNPTAFYLCASSIDPASYNEQFFGPGTRLTVL.

The CDR3 sequence is CASSSGPTVYEQYF. In DNA form, the CDR3 reads TGTGCCAGCAGCTCGGGTCCTACCGTCTACGAGCAGTACTTC. The chain couples TRBV5-4 to TRBJ2-7; D remains ambiguous. CDR3 length: 14 residues. V was trimmed by 3 bases and J by 3 bases, leaving 13 bases between them. Looked up from germline, CDR1 is SGHNT and CDR2 is YYREEE (reference sequence).

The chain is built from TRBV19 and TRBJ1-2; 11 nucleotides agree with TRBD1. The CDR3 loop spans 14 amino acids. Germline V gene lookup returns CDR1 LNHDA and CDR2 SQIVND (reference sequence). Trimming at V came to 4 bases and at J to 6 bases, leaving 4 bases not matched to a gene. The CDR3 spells CASSNQGQGDGYTF. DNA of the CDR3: TGTGCCAGTAGTAACCAGGGACAGGGGGATGGCTACACCTTC.

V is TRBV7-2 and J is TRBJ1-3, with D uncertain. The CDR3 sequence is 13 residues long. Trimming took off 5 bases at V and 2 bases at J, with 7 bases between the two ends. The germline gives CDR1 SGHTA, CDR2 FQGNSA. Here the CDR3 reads CASSAQAGNTIYF. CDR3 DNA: TGTGCCAGCAGCGCCCAAGCTGGAAACACCATATATTTT.

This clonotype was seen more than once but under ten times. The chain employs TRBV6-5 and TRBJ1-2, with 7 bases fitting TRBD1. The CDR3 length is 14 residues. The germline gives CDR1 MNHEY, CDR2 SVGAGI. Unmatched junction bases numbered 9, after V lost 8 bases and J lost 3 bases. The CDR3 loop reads CASGMTGIDYGYTF. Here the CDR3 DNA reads TGTGCCAGCGGGATGACAGGGATAGACTATGGCTACACCTTC.

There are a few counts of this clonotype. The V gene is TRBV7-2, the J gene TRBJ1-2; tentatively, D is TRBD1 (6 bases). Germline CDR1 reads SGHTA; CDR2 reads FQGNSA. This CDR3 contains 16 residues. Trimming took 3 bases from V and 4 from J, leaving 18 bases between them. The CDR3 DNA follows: TGTGCCAGCAGCTTCCCCCCAGGGGCGAAGGGCTATGGCTACACCTTC. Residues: CASSFPPGAKGYGYTF.

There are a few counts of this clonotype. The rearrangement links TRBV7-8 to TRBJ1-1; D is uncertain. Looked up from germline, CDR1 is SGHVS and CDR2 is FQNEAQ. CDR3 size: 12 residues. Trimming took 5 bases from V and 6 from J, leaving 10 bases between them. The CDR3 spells CASSLLGAEAFF. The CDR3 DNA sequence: TGTGCCAGCAGCCTTTTGGGCGCTGAAGCTTTCTTT. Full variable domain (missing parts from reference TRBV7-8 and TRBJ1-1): GAGVSQSPRYKVAKRGQDVALRCDPISGHVSLFWYQQALGQGPEFLTYFQNEAQLDKSGLPSDRFFAERPEGSVSTLKIQRTQQEDSAVYLCASSLLGAEAFFGQGTRLTVV.

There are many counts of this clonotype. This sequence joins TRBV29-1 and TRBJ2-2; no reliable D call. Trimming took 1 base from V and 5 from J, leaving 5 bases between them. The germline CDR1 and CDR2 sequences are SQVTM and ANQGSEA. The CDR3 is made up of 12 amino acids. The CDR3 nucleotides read TGCAGCGTTGAAGGGGTAACCGGGGAGCTGTTTTTT. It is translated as CSVEGVTGELFF.

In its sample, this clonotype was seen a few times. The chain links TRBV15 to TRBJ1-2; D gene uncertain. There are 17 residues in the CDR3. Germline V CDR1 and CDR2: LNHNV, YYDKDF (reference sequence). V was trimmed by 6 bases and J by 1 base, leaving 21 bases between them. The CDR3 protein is CATSGRTEQELNYGYTF. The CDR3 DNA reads TGTGCCACCAGTGGCCGGACCGAGCAAGAACTTAACTATGGCTACACCTTC.

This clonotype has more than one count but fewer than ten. CDR3 bases: TGTGCCAGCAGCTCTTCAGGGTCCTACAATGAGCAGTTCTTC. As protein: CASSSSGSYNEQFF. This chain uses TRBV7-6 with TRBJ2-1; D possibly corresponds to TRBD1 (5 bases). Germline assignment: CDR1 SGHVS and CDR2 FNYEAQ. The CDR3 length is 14 residues. V gave up 4 bases and J gave up 1 base, with 8 bases separating them. Full variable domain (rest looked up from reference TRBV7-6 and TRBJ2-1): GAGVSQSPRYKVTKRGQDVALRCDPISGHVSLYWYRQALGQGPEFLTYFNYEAQQDKSGLPNDRFSAERPEGSISTLTIQRTEQRDSAMYRCASSSSGSYNEQFFGPGTRLTVL.

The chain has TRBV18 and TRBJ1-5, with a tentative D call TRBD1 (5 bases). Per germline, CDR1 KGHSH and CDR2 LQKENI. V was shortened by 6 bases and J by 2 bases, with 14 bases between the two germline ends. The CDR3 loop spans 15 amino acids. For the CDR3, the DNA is TGTGCCAGCTCCCCAGGGAGGGCTGGCAATCAGCCCCAGCATTTT. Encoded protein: CASSPGRAGNQPQHF.

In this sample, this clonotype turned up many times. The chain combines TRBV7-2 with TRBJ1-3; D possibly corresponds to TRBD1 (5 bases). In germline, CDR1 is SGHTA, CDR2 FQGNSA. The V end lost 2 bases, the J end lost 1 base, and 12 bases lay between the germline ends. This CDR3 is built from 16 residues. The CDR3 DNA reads TGTGCCAGCAGCTTATACGGAGGGGAATCTGGAAACACCATATATTTT. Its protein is CASSLYGGESGNTIYF. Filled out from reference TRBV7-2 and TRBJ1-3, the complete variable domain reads GAGVSQSPSNKVTEKGKDVELRCDPISGHTALYWYRQSLGQGLEFLIYFQGNSAPDKSGLPSDRFSAERTGGSVSTLTIQRTQQEDSAVYLCASSLYGGESGNTIYFGEGSWLTVV.

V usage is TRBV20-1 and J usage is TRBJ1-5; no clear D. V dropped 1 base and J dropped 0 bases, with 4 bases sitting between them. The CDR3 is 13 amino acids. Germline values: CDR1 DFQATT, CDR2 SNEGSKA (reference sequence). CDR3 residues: CSARADSNQPQHF. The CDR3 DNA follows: TGCAGTGCTAGAGCAGATAGCAATCAGCCCCAGCATTTT.

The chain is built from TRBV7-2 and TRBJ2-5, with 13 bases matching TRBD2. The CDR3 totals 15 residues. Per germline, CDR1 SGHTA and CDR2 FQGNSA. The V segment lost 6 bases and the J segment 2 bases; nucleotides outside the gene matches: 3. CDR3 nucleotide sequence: TGTGCCAGCAGACGGGGACTAGCGGGGCAAGAGACCCAGTACTTC. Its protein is CASRRGLAGQETQYF.

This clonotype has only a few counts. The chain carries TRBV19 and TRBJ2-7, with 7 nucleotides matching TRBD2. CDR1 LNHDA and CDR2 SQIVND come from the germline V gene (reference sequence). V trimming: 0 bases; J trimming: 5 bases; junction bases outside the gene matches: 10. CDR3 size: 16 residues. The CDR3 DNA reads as TGTGCCAGTAGTATAGATTGGATGCGGGGGATAAACGAGCAGTACTTC. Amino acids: CASSIDWMRGINEQYF.

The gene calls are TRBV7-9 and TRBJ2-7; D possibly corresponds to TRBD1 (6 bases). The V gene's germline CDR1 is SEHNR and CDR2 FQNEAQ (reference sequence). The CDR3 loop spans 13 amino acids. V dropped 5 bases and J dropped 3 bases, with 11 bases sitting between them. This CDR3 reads CASSPRDNYEQYF. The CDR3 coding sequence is TGTGCCAGCAGCCCCAGGGACAACTACGAGCAGTACTTC. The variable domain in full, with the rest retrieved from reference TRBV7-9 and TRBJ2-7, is DTGVSQNPRHKITKRGQNVTFRCDPISEHNRLYWYRQTLGQGPEFLTYFQNEAQLEKSRLLSDRFSAERPKGSFSTLEIQRTEQGDSAMYLCASSPRDNYEQYFGPGTRLTVT.

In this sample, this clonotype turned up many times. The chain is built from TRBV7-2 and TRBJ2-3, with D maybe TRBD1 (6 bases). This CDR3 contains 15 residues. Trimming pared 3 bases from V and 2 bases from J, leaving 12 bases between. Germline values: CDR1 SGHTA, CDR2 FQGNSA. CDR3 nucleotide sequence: TGTGCCAGCAGCTTGGCGGACAGCCACACAGATACGCAGTATTTT. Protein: CASSLADSHTDTQYF. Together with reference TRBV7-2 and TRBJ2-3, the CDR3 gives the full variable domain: GAGVSQSPSNKVTEKGKDVELRCDPISGHTALYWYRQSLGQGLEFLIYFQGNSAPDKSGLPSDRFSAERTGGSVSTLTIQRTQQEDSAVYLCASSLADSHTDTQYFGPGTRLTVL.

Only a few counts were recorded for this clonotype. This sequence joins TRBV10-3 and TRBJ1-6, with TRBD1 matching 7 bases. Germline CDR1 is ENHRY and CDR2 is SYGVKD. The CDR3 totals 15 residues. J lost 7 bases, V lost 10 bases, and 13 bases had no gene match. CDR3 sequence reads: CATALDTGENSPLHF. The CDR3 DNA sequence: TGTGCCACCGCACTTGATACAGGGGAAAATTCACCCCTCCACTTT.

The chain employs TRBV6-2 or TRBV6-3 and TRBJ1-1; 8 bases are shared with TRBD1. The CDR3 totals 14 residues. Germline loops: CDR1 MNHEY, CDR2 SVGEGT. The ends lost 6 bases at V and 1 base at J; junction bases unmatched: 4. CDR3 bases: TGTGCCAGCAGCCAGACAGGGGAGAACACTGAAGCTTTCTTT. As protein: CASSQTGENTEAFF.